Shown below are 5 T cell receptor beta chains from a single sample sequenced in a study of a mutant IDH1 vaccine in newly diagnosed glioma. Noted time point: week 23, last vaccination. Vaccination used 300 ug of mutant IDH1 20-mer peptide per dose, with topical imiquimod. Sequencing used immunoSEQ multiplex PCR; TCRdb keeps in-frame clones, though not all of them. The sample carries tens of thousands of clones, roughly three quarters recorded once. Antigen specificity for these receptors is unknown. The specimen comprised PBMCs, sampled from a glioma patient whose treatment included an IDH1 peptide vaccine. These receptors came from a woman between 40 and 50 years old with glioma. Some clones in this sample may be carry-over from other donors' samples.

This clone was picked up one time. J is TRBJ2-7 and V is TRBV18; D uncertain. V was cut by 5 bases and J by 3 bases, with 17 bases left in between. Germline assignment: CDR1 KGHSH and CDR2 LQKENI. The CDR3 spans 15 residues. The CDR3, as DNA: TGTGCCAGCTCAATTCTTCCGACTTTCGACTACGAGCAGTACTTC. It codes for CASSILPTFDYEQYF.

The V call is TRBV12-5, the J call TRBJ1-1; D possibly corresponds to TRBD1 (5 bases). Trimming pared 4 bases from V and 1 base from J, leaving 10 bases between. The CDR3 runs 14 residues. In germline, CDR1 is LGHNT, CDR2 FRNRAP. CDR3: CASGSPGPNTEAFF. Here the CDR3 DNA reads TGTGCTAGTGGTTCCCCGGGGCCGAACACTGAAGCTTTCTTT.

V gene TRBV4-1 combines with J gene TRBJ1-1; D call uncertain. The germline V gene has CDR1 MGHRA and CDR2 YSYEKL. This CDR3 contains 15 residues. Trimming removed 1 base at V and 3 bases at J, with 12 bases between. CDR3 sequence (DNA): TGCGCCAGCAGCCAAGTCCCCGGGATCCACACTGAAGCTTTCTTT. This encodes CASSQVPGIHTEAFF.

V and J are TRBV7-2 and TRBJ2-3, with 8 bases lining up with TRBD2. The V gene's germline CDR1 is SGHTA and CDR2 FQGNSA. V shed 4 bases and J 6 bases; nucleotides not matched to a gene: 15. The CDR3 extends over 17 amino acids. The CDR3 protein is CASSSNLAGPRIDTQYF. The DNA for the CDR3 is TGTGCCAGCAGCTCGAACCTAGCGGGCCCTAGGATCGATACGCAGTATTTT.

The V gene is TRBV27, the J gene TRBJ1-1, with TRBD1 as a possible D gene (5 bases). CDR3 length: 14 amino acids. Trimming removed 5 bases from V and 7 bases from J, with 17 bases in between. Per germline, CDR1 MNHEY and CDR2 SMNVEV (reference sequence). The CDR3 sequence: CASSRSGTPNEAFF. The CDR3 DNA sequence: TGTGCCAGCAGTAGGTCAGGGACTCCGAATGAAGCTTTCTTT.